The source of this T cell receptor beta chain is a study of human T cells and chemical hapten exposure. V shed 0 bases and J shed 4 bases, with 11 bases lying between them. Germline V CDR1 and CDR2: SGHTA, FQGTGA. The CDR3 runs to 15 residues. As the library was built, unique molecular identifiers were attached to individual cDNA molecules. As handled by the study authors: From roughly 23,000 to 640,000 TCRs were found per sample, with a median of about 96,000. TCRdb analysed the RACE reads with MiXCR anew, one entry per CDR3 protein. The V and J calls were not made by the authors but by TCRdb's processing. The repertoire consists of about 120,000 distinct CDR3 sequences, with about 11% occurring once and the leading ten covering more than 2%. The time point: patch test 3, about 24 weeks after DPC sensitization. Treatment reported: therapeutic diphenylcyclopropenone sensitization with weekly scalp DPC.

This clonotype was sampled from a woman between 45 and 65 years old with alopecia areata. Some clones in this sample may be carry-over from other donors' samples. Sequenced material: whole blood, taken in connection with sensitization to the hapten diphenylcyclopropenone (DPC). The chain links TRBV7-3 to TRBJ2-3; weak D call: TRBD2 (5 bases). The CDR3 sequence: CASSLTGWRSDTQYF. The CDR3 nucleotides read TGTGCCAGCAGCTTAACGGGGTGGAGGTCAGATACGCAGTATTTT. The variable domain in full, with the rest retrieved from reference TRBV7-3 and TRBJ2-3, is GAGVSQTPSNKVTEKGKYVELRCDPISGHTALYWYRQSLGQGPEFLIYFQGTGAADDSGLPNDRFFAVRPEGSVSTLKIQRTERGDSAVYLCASSLTGWRSDTQYFGPGTRLTVL.